These 4 T cell receptor beta chains originate from one sample sequenced in a study of human T cells and chemical hapten exposure. One entry per CDR3 protein results from TCRdb running MiXCR on the RACE reads. The sample includes around 180,000 distinct CDR3 sequences, nearly 30% seen only once; the top ten take 2.9%. Noted time point: pre-sensitization, week 0. As for treatment: therapeutic diphenylcyclopropenone sensitization with weekly scalp DPC. Sequencing used whole blood, obtained in connection with sensitization to the hapten diphenylcyclopropenone (DPC). These receptors were taken from a woman in her 30s with alopecia areata. Some clones in this sample may be carry-over from other donors' samples.

There are many counts of this clonotype. The rearrangement joins TRBV29-1 to TRBJ1-2; TRBD1 is a possible D gene (6 bases). V was clipped by 4 bases and J by 4 bases, with 10 bases between them. Germline CDR1 is SQVTM and CDR2 is ANQGSEA. The CDR3 spans 12 residues. CDR3 coding DNA: TGCAGCGTTGCCAGGGGAAGCTATGGCTACACCTTC. Translation gives CSVARGSYGYTF.

The J gene is TRBJ2-7, the V gene TRBV13; TRBD1 matches at 9 bases. The CDR3 runs to 15 residues. V lost 0 bases and J lost 6; bases outside the gene matches: 6. From germline, CDR1 is PRHDT and CDR2 FYEKMQ (reference sequence). The CDR3 DNA follows: TGTGCCAGCAGCTTAGGCAGTGGACAGGGGTTCGAGCAGTACTTC. Its protein is CASSLGSGQGFEQYF.

This clonotype was observed a few times. The V and J genes are TRBV29-1 and TRBJ2-3; the D gene is possibly TRBD2 (5 bases). Trimming removed 4 bases at V and 5 bases at J, with 7 bases between. The CDR3 contains 11 residues. Germline V gene lookup returns CDR1 SQVTM and CDR2 ANQGSEA. The CDR3 protein is CSVAAGDTQYF. CDR3 DNA sequence: TGCAGCGTTGCCGCGGGAGATACGCAGTATTTT.

This clonotype has more than one count but fewer than ten. The chain employs TRBV30 and TRBJ2-1, with D maybe TRBD1 (7 bases). Germline CDR1 is GTSNPN and CDR2 is SVGIG (reference sequence). This CDR3 is built from 15 residues. Trimming stripped 5 bases from V and 8 bases from J, with 22 bases between. The CDR3 DNA is TGTGCCTGGCGTATCCAGGGGGGCCCCTTGGATGAGCAGTTCTTC. This gives the protein CAWRIQGGPLDEQFF.